This section outlines one T cell receptor beta chain sequence together with its context. What it recognizes is unknown. These data belong to a study of OX40 agonist ivuxolimab in advanced cancers. Trimming pared 7 bases from V and 3 bases from J, leaving 15 bases between. The CDR3 covers 14 residues. Per the germline V gene, CDR1 is MNHNY and CDR2 is SVGAGI (reference sequence). Study-level points and caveats: Low normalized T-cell clonal expansion was also seen in some nonresponders. In the expanded peripheral T cells, antigen specificity was never determined. More expanded clones were found, on average, in CD8+ than in CD4+ T cells.

Blood draws occurred at baseline, cycle 4 day 1, and cycle 7 day 1. Assay: immunoSEQ multiplex PCR; the TCRdb copy retains only in-frame clones and omits some. The sample comprises about 37,000 clones, just under 85% of which are singletons, and less than 45% rests with the top ten. The clonotype was recovered from an adult with an advanced solid tumor such as melanoma, head and neck, liver or kidney cancer. The specimen was CD4+ or CD8+ T cells sorted from blood, collected in a trial of the OX40 agonist ivuxolimab. This chain links TRBV6-6 with TRBJ1-2; TRBD1 is a possible D gene (5 bases). In DNA form, the CDR3 reads TGTGCCAGCATCTACGGGGCGGGGGACTATGGCTACACCTTC. The encoded protein is CASIYGAGDYGYTF.